This T cell receptor (beta chain) was found in a study of T cell responses to AZD1222 COVID-19 vaccine. Data came from immunoSEQ multiplex PCR; TCRdb stores just in-frame clones and leaves some out. The table records 80,000 to 100,000 clones, around 88% of them present only once. Worth noting for this clone: The antigen is not known.

Study observations and caveats: Donors were mostly white British, more females; clonal diversity possibly underestimated. Dominant CD4 TCR responses targeted spike regions 160-218 and 743-854. Nearly half of spike-specific TCRs reportedly target unmutated variant regions. It was only 6 or 7 AZD1222 recipients who were seropositive at baseline.

The origin of this receptor is an adult in good health. The sample here was peripheral blood, taken on day 0 of AZD1222 vaccination.

CDR3 coding DNA: TGTGCCAGCAGTTCCCACAATGAGCAGTTCTTC. It specifies CASSSHNEQFF. The chain employs TRBV13 and TRBJ2-1; D gene uncertain. V lost 6 bases, J lost 5 bases, and 5 bases lay in between. The germline V gene encodes CDR1 PRHDT and CDR2 FYEKMQ (reference sequence). CDR3 length equals 11 residues.